Following are 10 T cell receptor beta chains from one sample sequenced in a study of T cell repertoires in cytomegalovirus infection. No antigens are known for them. TCRdb re-analysed the reads in MiXCR, keeping a single row per CDR3 protein. The data hold some 560,000 distinct CDR3 sequences, with 40% observed a single time. The sample in question was cultured PBMCs, obtained from culture after CMV antigen stimulation. The receptors shown here come from a human donor in good health (CMV status not recorded). Some clones in this sample may be carry-over from other donors' samples.

The chain carries TRBV4-1 and TRBJ2-5, with D perhaps matching TRBD2 (5 bases). Deletions cut 0 bases from V and 3 bases from J, with 8 bases between. The CDR3 has 14 residues. In germline, CDR1 is MGHRA, CDR2 YSYEKL. CDR3 residues: CASSQDWREETQYF. CDR3 DNA sequence: TGCGCCAGCAGCCAAGATTGGCGGGAAGAGACCCAGTACTTC.

The table lists this clonotype with a count of one. The chain has TRBV2 and TRBJ2-3; D unresolved. Germline assignment: CDR1 SNHLY and CDR2 FYNNEI. The V and J ends lost 4 bases and 0 bases respectively, with 14 bases between them. There are 16 residues in the CDR3. CDR3 DNA: TGTGCCAGCAGTGTATGGGAAAAAGCTAGCACAGATACGCAGTATTTT. Translation gives CASSVWEKASTDTQYF.

The rearrangement joins TRBV7-2 to TRBJ2-5; TRBD2 aligns across 9 bases. Germline lookup yields CDR1 SGHTA and CDR2 FQGNSA. CDR3 length equals 16 residues. Trimming removed 1 base from V and 10 bases from J; junction bases left unmatched: 13. The CDR3 is CASSLETSSGIGSQYF. CDR3 nucleotide sequence: TGTGCCAGCAGCTTAGAAACTTCTAGCGGGATAGGGAGCCAGTACTTC.

The genes are TRBV7-2 and TRBJ2-4, with D tentatively TRBD2 (5 bases). Per the germline V gene, CDR1 is SGHTA and CDR2 is FQGNSA. V was trimmed by 7 bases and J by 0 bases, leaving 13 bases between them. CDR3 length: 15 residues. The CDR3 is CASTARGLAKNIQYF. The DNA of the CDR3 is TGTGCCAGCACCGCCCGTGGACTAGCCAAAAACATTCAGTACTTC.

The chain is built from TRBV6-5 and TRBJ2-7, with 11 bases identical to TRBD1. V dropped 7 bases and J dropped 1; count of bases not matched to a gene: 6. The CDR3 covers 15 residues. Per germline, CDR1 MNHEY and CDR2 SVGAGI. CDR3 sequence: CASKMGTGGSYEQYF. In DNA, the CDR3 is TGTGCCAGCAAGATGGGGACAGGGGGTTCCTACGAGCAGTACTTC.

The chain combines TRBV19 with TRBJ2-7, with D perhaps assigned TRBD1 or TRBD2 (8 bases each). Germline V gene sequence: CDR1 LNHDA, CDR2 SQIVND (reference sequence). V shed 6 bases and J shed 4 bases, with 19 bases lying between them. The CDR3 has 15 amino acids. In DNA, the CDR3 is TGTGCCAGTAGATCGGGGGGGACAGGTGTTTACGAGCAGTACTTC. Translation: CASRSGGTGVYEQYF.

The V gene is TRBV5-4, the J gene TRBJ2-5, with unresolved D. Per germline, CDR1 SGHNT and CDR2 YYREEE (reference sequence). This CDR3 comprises 14 residues. V was shortened by 1 base and J by 3 bases, with 10 bases between the two germline ends. The CDR3 loop reads CASSLSAMEETQYF. The CDR3 DNA sequence: TGTGCCAGCAGCTTGAGTGCGATGGAAGAGACCCAGTACTTC.

The sample holds a few counts of this clonotype. The CDR3 sequence: CASSRSRGYEQYF. As DNA, the CDR3 is TGTGCCAGCAGCCGAAGCAGGGGTTACGAGCAGTACTTC. The V call is TRBV7-2, the J call TRBJ2-7; D might be TRBD1 (6 bases). CDR3 length: 13 amino acids. The V gene's germline CDR1 is SGHTA and CDR2 FQGNSA. V was cut by 5 bases and J by 4 bases, with 12 bases left in between. Full variable domain (missing parts from reference TRBV7-2 and TRBJ2-7): GAGVSQSPSNKVTEKGKDVELRCDPISGHTALYWYRQSLGQGLEFLIYFQGNSAPDKSGLPSDRFSAERTGGSVSTLTIQRTQQEDSAVYLCASSRSRGYEQYFGPGTRLTVT.

V usage is TRBV7-9 and J usage is TRBJ2-1, with D maybe TRBD1 (6 bases). V was cut by 1 base and J by 4 bases, with 17 bases left in between. Germline V gene data show CDR1 as SEHNR and CDR2 as FQNEAQ (reference sequence). The CDR3 runs 17 residues. CDR3 sequence: CASSLGTAILVYNEQFF. CDR3 DNA sequence: TGTGCCAGCAGCTTAGGGACAGCCATCCTGGTTTACAATGAGCAGTTCTTC.

The CDR3 DNA is TGTGCCAGCAGCCAAGAGAACGTAGCGCGATTCCTCTCGCGAGATACGCAGTATTTT. It codes for CASSQENVARFLSRDTQYF. This chain links TRBV4-2 with TRBJ2-3, with D possibly TRBD2 on 5 matching bases. There are 19 residues in the CDR3. The germline gives CDR1 LGHNA, CDR2 YNFKEQ. Trimming left V 0 bases short and J 5 bases short, with 24 bases between.